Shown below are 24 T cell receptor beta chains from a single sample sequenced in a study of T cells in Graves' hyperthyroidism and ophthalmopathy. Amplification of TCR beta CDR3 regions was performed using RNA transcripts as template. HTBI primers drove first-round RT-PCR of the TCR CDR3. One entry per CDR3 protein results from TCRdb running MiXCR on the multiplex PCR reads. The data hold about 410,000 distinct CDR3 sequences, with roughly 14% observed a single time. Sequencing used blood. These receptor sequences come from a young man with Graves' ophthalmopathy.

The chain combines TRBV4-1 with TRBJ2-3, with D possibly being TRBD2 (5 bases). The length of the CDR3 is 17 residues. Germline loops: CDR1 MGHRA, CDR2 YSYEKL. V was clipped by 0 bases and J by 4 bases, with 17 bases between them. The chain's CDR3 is CASSQDWTPVPPDTQYF. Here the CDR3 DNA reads TGCGCCAGCAGCCAAGATTGGACTCCCGTTCCCCCAGATACGCAGTATTTT.

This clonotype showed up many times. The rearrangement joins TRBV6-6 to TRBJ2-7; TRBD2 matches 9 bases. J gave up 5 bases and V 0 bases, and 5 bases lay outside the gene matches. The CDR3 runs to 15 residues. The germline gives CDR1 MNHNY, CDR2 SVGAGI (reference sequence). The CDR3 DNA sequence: TGTGCCAGCAGTTACTCTAAGCGGGAGGATCACGAGCAGTACTTC. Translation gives CASSYSKREDHEQYF.

The CDR3 coding sequence is TGTGCCACAGGAATAACAGGGGGGCAAGAGACCCAGTACTTC. Amino acid sequence: CATGITGGQETQYF. The chain carries TRBV24-1 and TRBJ2-5; 8 bases are shared with TRBD1. The length of the CDR3 is 14 residues. The germline V gene has CDR1 KGHDR and CDR2 SFDVKD. J gave up 2 bases and V 10 bases, and 8 bases lay outside the gene matches.

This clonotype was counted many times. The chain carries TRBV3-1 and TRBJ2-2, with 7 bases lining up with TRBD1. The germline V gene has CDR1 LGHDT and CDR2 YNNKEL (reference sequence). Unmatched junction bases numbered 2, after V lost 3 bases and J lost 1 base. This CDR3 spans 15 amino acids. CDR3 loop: CASSHRQGNTGELFF. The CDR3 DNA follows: TGTGCCAGCAGCCATAGACAGGGGAACACCGGGGAGCTGTTTTTT.

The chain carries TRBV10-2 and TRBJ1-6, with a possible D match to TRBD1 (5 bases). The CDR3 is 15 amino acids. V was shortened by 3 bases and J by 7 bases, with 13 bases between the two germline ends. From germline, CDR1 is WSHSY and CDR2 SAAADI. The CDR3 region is CASSDLTGGNSPLHF. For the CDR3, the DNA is TGCGCCAGCAGTGATCTAACAGGTGGAAATTCACCCCTCCACTTT.

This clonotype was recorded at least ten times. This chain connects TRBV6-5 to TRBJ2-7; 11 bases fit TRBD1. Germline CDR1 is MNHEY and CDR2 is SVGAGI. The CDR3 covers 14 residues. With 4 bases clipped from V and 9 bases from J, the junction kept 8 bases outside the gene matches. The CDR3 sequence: CASSLGQGVVGQYF. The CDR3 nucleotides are TGTGCCAGCAGTTTGGGACAGGGGGTAGTTGGGCAGTACTTC.

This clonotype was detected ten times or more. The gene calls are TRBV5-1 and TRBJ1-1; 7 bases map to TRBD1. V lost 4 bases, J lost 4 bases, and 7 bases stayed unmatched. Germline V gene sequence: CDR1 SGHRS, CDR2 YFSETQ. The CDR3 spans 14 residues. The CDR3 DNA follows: TGCGCCAGCAGCCTGGCCCAGGGGGGCACTGAAGCTTTCTTT. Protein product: CASSLAQGGTEAFF.

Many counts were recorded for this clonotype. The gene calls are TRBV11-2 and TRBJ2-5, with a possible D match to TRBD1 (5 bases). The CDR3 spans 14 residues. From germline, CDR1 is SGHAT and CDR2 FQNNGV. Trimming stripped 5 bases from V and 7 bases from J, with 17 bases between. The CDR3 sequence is CASSQSVGAVTQYF. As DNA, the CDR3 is TGTGCCAGCAGCCAAAGTGTAGGGGCCGTGACCCAGTACTTC.

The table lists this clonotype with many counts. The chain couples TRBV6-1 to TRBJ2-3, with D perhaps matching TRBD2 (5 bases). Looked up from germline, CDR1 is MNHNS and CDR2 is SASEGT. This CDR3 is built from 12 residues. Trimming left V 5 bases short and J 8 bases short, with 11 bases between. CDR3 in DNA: TGTGCCAGCAGTCAATCTAGCCTTACGCAGTATTTT. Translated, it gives CASSQSSLTQYF.

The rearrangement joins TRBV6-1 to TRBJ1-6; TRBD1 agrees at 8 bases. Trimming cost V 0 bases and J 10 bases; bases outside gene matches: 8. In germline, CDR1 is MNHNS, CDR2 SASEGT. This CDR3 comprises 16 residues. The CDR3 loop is CASSEALIRGPSPLHF. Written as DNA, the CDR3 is TGTGCCAGCAGTGAAGCGCTGATCAGGGGGCCGTCACCCCTCCACTTT.

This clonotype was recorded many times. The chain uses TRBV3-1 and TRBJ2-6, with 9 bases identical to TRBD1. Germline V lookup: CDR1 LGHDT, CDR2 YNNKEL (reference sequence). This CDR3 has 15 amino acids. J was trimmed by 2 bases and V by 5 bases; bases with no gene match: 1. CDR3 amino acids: CASSGTGTGANVLTF. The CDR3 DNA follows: TGTGCCAGCAGCGGGACAGGGACTGGGGCCAACGTCCTGACTTTC.

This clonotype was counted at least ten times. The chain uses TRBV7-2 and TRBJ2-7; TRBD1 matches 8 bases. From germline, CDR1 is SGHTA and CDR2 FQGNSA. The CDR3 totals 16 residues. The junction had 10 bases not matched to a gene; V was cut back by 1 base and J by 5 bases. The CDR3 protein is CASSLVGGQGYNEQYF. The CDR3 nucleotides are TGTGCCAGCAGCTTAGTGGGAGGACAGGGCTACAACGAGCAGTACTTC.

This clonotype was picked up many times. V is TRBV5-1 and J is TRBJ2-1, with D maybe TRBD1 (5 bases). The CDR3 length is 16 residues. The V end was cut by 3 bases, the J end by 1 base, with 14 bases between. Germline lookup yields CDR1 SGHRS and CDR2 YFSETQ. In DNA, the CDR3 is TGCGCCAGCAGCTCAACTTCAGGGATGTCCTACAATGAGCAGTTCTTC. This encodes CASSSTSGMSYNEQFF.

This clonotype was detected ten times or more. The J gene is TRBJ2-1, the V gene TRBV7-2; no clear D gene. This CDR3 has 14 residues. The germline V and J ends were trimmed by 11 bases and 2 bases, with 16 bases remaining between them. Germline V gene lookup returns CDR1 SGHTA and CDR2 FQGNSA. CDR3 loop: CAEARSSTYNEQFF. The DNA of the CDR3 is TGTGCCGAAGCCCGAAGTAGTACCTACAATGAGCAGTTCTTC. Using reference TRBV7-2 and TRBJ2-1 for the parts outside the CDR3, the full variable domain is GAGVSQSPSNKVTEKGKDVELRCDPISGHTALYWYRQSLGQGLEFLIYFQGNSAPDKSGLPSDRFSAERTGGSVSTLTIQRTQQEDSAVYLCAEARSSTYNEQFFGPGTRLTVL.

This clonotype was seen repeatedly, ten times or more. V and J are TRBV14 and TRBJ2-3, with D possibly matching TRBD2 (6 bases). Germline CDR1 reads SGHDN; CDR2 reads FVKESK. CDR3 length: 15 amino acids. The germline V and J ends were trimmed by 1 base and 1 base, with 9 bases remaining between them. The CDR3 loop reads CASSQGLVGTDTQYF. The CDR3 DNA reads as TGTGCCAGCAGCCAAGGACTAGTGGGCACAGATACGCAGTATTTT.

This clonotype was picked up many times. CDR3 bases: TGTGCCTGGACCCGGGACGCCGTCTACGAGCAGTACTTC. Its translation: CAWTRDAVYEQYF. V and J are TRBV30 and TRBJ2-7; D assignment may be TRBD1 or TRBD2 (5 bases each). CDR1 is GTSNPN and CDR2 is SVGIG in the germline V gene (reference sequence). This CDR3 is 13 amino acids long. V gave up 4 bases and J gave up 3 bases, with 13 bases separating them.

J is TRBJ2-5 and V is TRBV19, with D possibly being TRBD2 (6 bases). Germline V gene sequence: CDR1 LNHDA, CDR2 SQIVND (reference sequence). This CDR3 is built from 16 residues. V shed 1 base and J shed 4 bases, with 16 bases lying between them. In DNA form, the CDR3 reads TGTGCCAGTAGTATAGGAGGTAGCGGAGGTGCAGAGACCCAGTACTTC. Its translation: CASSIGGSGGAETQYF.

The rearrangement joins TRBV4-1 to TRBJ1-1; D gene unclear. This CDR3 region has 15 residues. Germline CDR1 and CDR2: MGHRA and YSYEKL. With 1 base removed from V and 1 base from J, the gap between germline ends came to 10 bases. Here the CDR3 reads CASSQGPTENTEAFF. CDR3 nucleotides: TGCGCCAGCAGCCAAGGCCCGACTGAGAACACTGAAGCTTTCTTT.

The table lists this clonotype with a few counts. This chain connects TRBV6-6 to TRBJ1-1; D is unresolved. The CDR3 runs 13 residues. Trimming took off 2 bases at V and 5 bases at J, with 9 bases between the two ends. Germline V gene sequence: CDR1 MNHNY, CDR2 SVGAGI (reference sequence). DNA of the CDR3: TGTGCCAGCAGTTACGGGAGTTTGACTGAAGCTTTCTTT. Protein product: CASSYGSLTEAFF.

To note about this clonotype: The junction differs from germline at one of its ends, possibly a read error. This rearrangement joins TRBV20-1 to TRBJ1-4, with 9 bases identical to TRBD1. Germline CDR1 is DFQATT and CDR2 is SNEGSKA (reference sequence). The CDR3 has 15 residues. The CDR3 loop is CSARGGGDRVEKLFF. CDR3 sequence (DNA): TGCAGTGCAAGAGGGGGGGGGGACAGGGTGGAAAAACTGTTTTTT.

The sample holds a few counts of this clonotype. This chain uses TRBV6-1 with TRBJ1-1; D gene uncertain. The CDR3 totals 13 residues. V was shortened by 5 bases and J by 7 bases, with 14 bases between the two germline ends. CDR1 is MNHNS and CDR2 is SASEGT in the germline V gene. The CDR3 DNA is TGTGCCAGCAGTTCCGACACTTACTATGAAGCTTTCTTT. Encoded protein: CASSSDTYYEAFF.

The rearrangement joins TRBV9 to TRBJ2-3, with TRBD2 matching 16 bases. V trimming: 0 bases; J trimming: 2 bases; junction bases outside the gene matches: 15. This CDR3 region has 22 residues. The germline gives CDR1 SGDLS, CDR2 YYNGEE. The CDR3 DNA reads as TGTGCCAGCAGCGTAGACCGGGGGGCTATGGGACTAGCGGGGGGGCCCACAGATACGCAGTATTTT. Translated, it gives CASSVDRGAMGLAGGPTDTQYF.

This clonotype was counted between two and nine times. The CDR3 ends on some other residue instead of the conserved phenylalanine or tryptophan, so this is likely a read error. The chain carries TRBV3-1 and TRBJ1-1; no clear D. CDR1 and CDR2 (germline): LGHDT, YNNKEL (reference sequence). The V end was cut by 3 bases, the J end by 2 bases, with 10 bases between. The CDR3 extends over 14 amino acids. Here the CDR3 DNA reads TGTGCCAGCAGCCAGACGGACGGTAACACTGAAGCTTTCCTT. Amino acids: CASSQTDGNTEAFL.

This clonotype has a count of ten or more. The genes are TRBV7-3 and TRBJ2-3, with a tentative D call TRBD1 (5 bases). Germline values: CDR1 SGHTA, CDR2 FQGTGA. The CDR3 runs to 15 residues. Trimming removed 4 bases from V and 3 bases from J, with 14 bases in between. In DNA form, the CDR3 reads TGTGCCAGCAGCTGGGCTGGGGCGCGAACAGATACGCAGTATTTT. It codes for CASSWAGARTDTQYF. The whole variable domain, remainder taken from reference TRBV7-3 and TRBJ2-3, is GAGVSQTPSNKVTEKGKYVELRCDPISGHTALYWYRQSLGQGPEFLIYFQGTGAADDSGLPNDRFFAVRPEGSVSTLKIQRTERGDSAVYLCASSWAGARTDTQYFGPGTRLTVL.